The 11 T cell receptor beta chains listed next were all sequenced from one sample in a study of T-cell memory formation after mild COVID-19 (dated by TCRdb to the early 2020s). Receptor amplification or capture employed 5' RACE. The data were produced on an Illumina NovaSeq 6000. The public reads were reprocessed in TCRdb via fastp at Q25 and MiXCR, keeping in-frame beta chains. One record per CDR3 amino acid sequence lists the most common genes and DNA. The sample profile shows 390,000 or so distinct CDR3 sequences; around a sixth of them were found once. Roughly 21% of the sample lies in the top ten. The sequenced material came from PBMCs or a T cell subset sorted from them (not recorded which). The source of these receptors is a man aged 18 to 30 who had mild COVID-19 (a few samples of this study predate the infection). The sample titles of this study are shuffled in the database, so cell type and time point are left out; the donor was told from shared clones.

The V call is TRBV11-2, the J call TRBJ2-1; D is unresolved. Germline V CDR1 and CDR2: SGHAT, FQNNGV. CDR3 length: 14 residues. V gave up 2 bases and J gave up 4 bases, with 9 bases separating them. Here the CDR3 reads CASSLSTEYNEQFF. The CDR3 coding sequence is TGTGCCAGCAGCTTAAGTACCGAGTACAATGAGCAGTTCTTC.

V and J are TRBV18 and TRBJ1-5; a possible D gene is TRBD1 (5 bases). The CDR3 is made up of 15 amino acids. Trimming pared 1 base from V and 4 bases from J, leaving 11 bases between. CDR1 is KGHSH, CDR2 LQKENI, per germline. CDR3 sequence (DNA): TGTGCCAGCTCACCACTGCCAGGGCTAAATCAGCCCCAGCATTTT. Its protein is CASSPLPGLNQPQHF.

This clonotype was seen more than once but under ten times. The V gene is TRBV6-5, the J gene TRBJ1-1, with D possibly TRBD1 on 6 matching bases. The V and J ends lost 5 bases and 6 bases respectively, with 19 bases between them. CDR1 MNHEY and CDR2 SVGAGI come from the germline V gene. The CDR3 totals 15 residues. CDR3 coding DNA: TGTGCCAGCAGTGGGCCACAGGGCAAGGTCCCTGAAGCTTTCTTT. Residues: CASSGPQGKVPEAFF.

The table lists this clonotype with a few counts. The V call is TRBV7-3, the J call TRBJ2-3; possible D gene TRBD1, 5 bases. CDR3 length equals 15 residues. The germline V gene has CDR1 SGHTA and CDR2 FQGTGA. Between the trimmed V and J ends, which lost 3 bases and 6 bases, there was a span of 16 bases. CDR3 amino acids: CASSFGADHYDTQYF. The CDR3 coding sequence is TGTGCCAGCAGCTTTGGGGCAGATCACTATGATACGCAGTATTTT. The full variable domain, its missing parts supplied by reference TRBV7-3 and TRBJ2-3, is GAGVSQTPSNKVTEKGKYVELRCDPISGHTALYWYRQSLGQGPEFLIYFQGTGAADDSGLPNDRFFAVRPEGSVSTLKIQRTERGDSAVYLCASSFGADHYDTQYFGPGTRLTVL.

V and J are TRBV27 and TRBJ2-5, with D tentatively TRBD1 (6 bases). Germline lookup yields CDR1 MNHEY and CDR2 SMNVEV (reference sequence). The CDR3 is made up of 13 amino acids. Trimming stripped 7 bases from V and 5 bases from J, with 14 bases between. CDR3 DNA sequence: TGTGCCAGCACCGGGACAAGCTCCGAGACCCAGTACTTC. It is translated as CASTGTSSETQYF.

This clonotype was observed at least ten times. The chain is built from TRBV4-1 and TRBJ1-1; maybe TRBD1 (5 bases). The CDR3 length is 16 residues. V gave up 0 bases and J gave up 1 base, with 12 bases separating them. Germline CDR1 and CDR2: MGHRA and YSYEKL. For the CDR3, the DNA is TGCGCCAGCAGCCAAGATTTTCGGAGGGGGAACACTGAAGCTTTCTTT. As protein: CASSQDFRRGNTEAFF.

The V and J genes are TRBV14 and TRBJ2-3; D could derive from TRBD1 or TRBD2 (6 bases each). V was trimmed by 2 bases and J by 5 bases, leaving 17 bases between them. Germline V CDR1 and CDR2: SGHDN, FVKESK. The CDR3 covers 16 residues. The CDR3 spells CASSQMGASDLDTQYF. The CDR3 nucleotides read TGTGCCAGCAGCCAAATGGGGGCTAGCGACTTAGATACGCAGTATTTT.

Only a few counts were recorded for this clonotype. The chain carries TRBV5-1 and TRBJ1-1, with a possible D match to TRBD1 (6 bases). The CDR3 is made up of 14 amino acids. Germline V CDR1 and CDR2: SGHRS, YFSETQ. Trimming cost V 6 bases and J 6 bases, with 18 bases left between them. The CDR3 nucleotides read TGCGCCAGCAATCCCATAGGGACAACGGCTGAAGCTTTCTTT. Its protein is CASNPIGTTAEAFF.

Many counts were recorded for this clonotype. The chain is built from TRBV7-2 and TRBJ1-3; D uncertain. The CDR3 spans 14 residues. Per the germline V gene, CDR1 is SGHTA and CDR2 is FQGNSA. Between the trimmed V and J ends, which lost 2 bases and 8 bases, there was a span of 13 bases. This CDR3 is CASSLSPAADTIYF. The CDR3 nucleotides are TGTGCCAGCAGCTTATCGCCGGCGGCGGACACCATATATTTT.

The chain has TRBV6-6 and TRBJ2-4, with a possible D match to TRBD1 (6 bases). This CDR3 has 15 residues. V was trimmed by 2 bases and J by 7 bases, leaving 15 bases between them. Germline values: CDR1 MNHNY, CDR2 SVGAGI (reference sequence). The DNA for the CDR3 is TGTGCCAGCAGTTACCCTCCGGGACATTACAACATTCAGTACTTC. This encodes CASSYPPGHYNIQYF.

The sample holds one count of this clonotype. The chain joins TRBV12-3 or TRBV12-4 to TRBJ2-3; the match to TRBD2 covers 14 bases. The CDR3 covers 18 residues. The trim removed 6 bases at V and 1 base at J, leaving 9 bases unmatched. The CDR3 here is CASSRTWTSGGRTDTQYF. CDR3 nucleotide sequence: TGTGCCAGCAGCCGCACGTGGACTAGCGGGGGGCGCACAGATACGCAGTATTTT.